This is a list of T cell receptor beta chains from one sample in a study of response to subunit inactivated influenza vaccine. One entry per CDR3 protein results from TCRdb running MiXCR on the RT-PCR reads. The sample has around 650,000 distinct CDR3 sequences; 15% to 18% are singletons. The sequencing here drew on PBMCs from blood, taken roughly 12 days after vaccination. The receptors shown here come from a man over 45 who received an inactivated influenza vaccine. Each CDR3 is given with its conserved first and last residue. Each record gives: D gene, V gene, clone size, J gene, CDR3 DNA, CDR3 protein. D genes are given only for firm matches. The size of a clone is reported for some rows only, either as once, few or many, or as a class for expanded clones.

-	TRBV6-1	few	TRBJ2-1	TGTGCCAGCAGTGGGGGCCAACACAATGAGCAGTTCTTC	CASSGGQHNEQFF
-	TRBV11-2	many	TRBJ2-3	TGTGCCAGCAGCTTACAGGCCCACACAGATACGCAGTATTTT	CASSLQAHTDTQYF
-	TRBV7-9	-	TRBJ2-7	TGTGCCAGCAGCTTCGCCGGACCCTACGAGCAGTACTTC	CASSFAGPYEQYF
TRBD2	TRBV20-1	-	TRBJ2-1	TGCAGTGCTAGAGATCTATTGCGGGGGGCATACAATGAGCAGTTCTTC	CSARDLLRGAYNEQFF
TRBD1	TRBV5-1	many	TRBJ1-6	TGCGCCAGCAGCTTGGTGACAGGGGTAAGCTCACCCCTCCACTTT	CASSLVTGVSSPLHF
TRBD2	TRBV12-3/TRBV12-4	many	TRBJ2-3	TGTGCCAGCAGTTTCGTAGCGGGAGGGCCGGTTACGCAGTATTTT	CASSFVAGGPVTQYF
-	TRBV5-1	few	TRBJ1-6	TGCGCCAGCAGCATAGGAGGTGCCTCCTATAATTCACCCCTCCACTTT	CASSIGGASYNSPLHF
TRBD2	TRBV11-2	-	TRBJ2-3	TGTGCCAGCAGCCCACACAGATCTTCGACTAGCGGGCAAGACACAGATACGCAGTATTTT	CASSPHRSSTSGQDTDTQYF
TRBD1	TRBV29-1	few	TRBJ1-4	TGCAGCGTTATCTCTTTGGGACAGGGGAATGAAAAACTGTTTTTT	CSVISLGQGNEKLFF
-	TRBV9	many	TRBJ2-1	TGTGCCAGCAGCGTAGAACCCCTCAGCAATGAGCAGTTCTTC	CASSVEPLSNEQFF
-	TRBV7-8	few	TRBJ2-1	TGTGCCAGCAGTTACCCCGGGGACAACTCCTACAATGAGCAGTTCTTC	CASSYPGDNSYNEQFF
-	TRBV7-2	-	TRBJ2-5	TGTGCCAGCGGCTCCAGGGGGGCTACCCAAGAGACCCAGTACTTC	CASGSRGATQETQYF
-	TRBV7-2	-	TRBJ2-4	TGTGCCAGCAGCCTATCGGGGGGCCGAAACATTCAGTACTTC	CASSLSGGRNIQYF
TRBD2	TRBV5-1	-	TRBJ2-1	TGCGCCAGCAGCCGGATAGCGGGGACCTACAATGAGCAGTTCTTC	CASSRIAGTYNEQFF
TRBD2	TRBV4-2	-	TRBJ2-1	TGTGCCAGCAGCCAAGATCTAGCGGGGGGTCTGACTGTCTCCTACAATGAGCAGTTCTTC	CASSQDLAGGLTVSYNEQFF
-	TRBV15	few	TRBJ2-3	TGTGCCACCAGCAGAGAGAAAAAAACAGATACGCAGTATTTT	CATSREKKTDTQYF
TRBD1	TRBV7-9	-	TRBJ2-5	TGTGCCAGCAGCGTGAGACAGGGATCGGAGACCCAGTACTTC	CASSVRQGSETQYF
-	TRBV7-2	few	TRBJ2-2	TGTGCCAGCAGCTTAACGGTGACAGGGAACACCGGGGAGCTGTTTTTT	CASSLTVTGNTGELFF
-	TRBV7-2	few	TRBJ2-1	TGTGCCAGCAGCTTAGAGACGAGCTCCTACAATGAGCAGTTCTTC	CASSLETSSYNEQFF
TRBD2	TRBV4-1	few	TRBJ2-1	TGCGCCAGCAGCCAAGTCGGGTCCGGGACTAGCGGGGGGGCTTTCTACAATGAGCAGTTCTTC	CASSQVGSGTSGGAFYNEQFF
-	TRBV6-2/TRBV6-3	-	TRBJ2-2	TGTGCCAGCAGTTACTCTCTGGACAGCTCGTTGGAGCTGTTTTTT	CASSYSLDSSLELFF
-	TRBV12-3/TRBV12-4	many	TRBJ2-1	TGTGCCAGCAGTACAACAGGGCCACGCTCCTACAATGAGCAGTTCTTC	CASSTTGPRSYNEQFF
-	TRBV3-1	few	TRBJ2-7	TGTGCCAGCAGCCTGCAGATGAGCTCCTACGAGCAGTACTTC	CASSLQMSSYEQYF
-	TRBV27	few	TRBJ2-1	TGTGCCAGCAGTCCTTCGACTGCGGGCGATGAGCAGTTCTTC	CASSPSTAGDEQFF
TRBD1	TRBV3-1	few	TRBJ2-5	TGTGCCAGCAGCAAAATCCGGGACAGGGGGTATCGAGAGACCCAGTACTTC	CASSKIRDRGYRETQYF
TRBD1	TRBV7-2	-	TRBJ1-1	TGTGCCAGCAGCTTAGGGCAGGGGGCGCTTACTGAAGCTTTCTTT	CASSLGQGALTEAFF
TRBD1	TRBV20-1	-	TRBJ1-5	TGCAGTGCTACCAGGGGGGCGAATCAGCCCCAGCATTTT	CSATRGANQPQHF
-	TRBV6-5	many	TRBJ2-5	TGTGCCAGCAGTTACTCGACCCTACAAGAGACCCAGTACTTC	CASSYSTLQETQYF
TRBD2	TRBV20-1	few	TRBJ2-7	TGCAGTGCTAGAGATTACCGCCTAGGGAGGGCCTACGAGCAGTACTTC	CSARDYRLGRAYEQYF